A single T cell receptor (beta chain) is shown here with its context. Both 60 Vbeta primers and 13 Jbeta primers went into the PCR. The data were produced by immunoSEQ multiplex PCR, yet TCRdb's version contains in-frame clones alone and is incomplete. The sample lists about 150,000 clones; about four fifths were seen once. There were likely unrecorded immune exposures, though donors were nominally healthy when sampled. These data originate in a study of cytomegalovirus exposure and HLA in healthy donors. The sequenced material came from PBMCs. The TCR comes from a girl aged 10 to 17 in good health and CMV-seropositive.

In DNA form, the CDR3 reads TGTGCCAGCAGCTCGCACAGGGCCACCGAGCAGTTCTTC. Amino acid sequence: CASSSHRATEQFF. The genes are TRBV7-2 and TRBJ2-1, with D possibly matching TRBD1 (6 bases). Germline lookup yields CDR1 SGHTA and CDR2 FQGNSA. V was pared by 4 bases and J by 10 bases, with 14 bases between. This CDR3 comprises 13 residues.